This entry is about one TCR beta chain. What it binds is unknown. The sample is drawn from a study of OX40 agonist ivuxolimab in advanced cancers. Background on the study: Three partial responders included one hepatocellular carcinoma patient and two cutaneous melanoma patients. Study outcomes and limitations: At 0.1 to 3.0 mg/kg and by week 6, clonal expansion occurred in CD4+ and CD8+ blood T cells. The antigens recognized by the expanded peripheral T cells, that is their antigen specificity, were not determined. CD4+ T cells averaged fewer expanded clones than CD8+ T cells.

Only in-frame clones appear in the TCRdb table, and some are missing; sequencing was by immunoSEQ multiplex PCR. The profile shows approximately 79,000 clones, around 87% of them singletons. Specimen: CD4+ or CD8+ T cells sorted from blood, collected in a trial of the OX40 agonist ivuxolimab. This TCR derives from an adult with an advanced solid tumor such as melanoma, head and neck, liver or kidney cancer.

The CDR3 sequence is CASSPSGRKNIQYF. The CDR3 nucleotides read TGTGCCAGCAGTCCCAGCGGGAGGAAAAACATTCAGTACTTC. The V and J genes are TRBV6-6 and TRBJ2-4; TRBD2 agrees at 9 bases. The CDR3 runs 14 residues. V gave up 5 bases and J gave up 4 bases; unmatched junction bases: 3. Germline CDR1 and CDR2: MNHNY and SVGAGI (reference sequence).